The rows below give T cell receptor beta chains drawn from one sample of a study of radiation and T cells in renal cell carcinoma. Assay: immunoSEQ multiplex PCR; the TCRdb copy retains only in-frame clones and omits some. Of 50,000 to 70,000 clones listed, more than 60% are singletons. This specimen was blood, taken from a patient whose treatment included radiotherapy and nephrectomy. The receptors stem from a man in his sixties with renal cell carcinoma. The CDR3 runs from the conserved cysteine through the conserved F or W.

V	J	CDR3
TRBV2	TRBJ2-2	CASSEVWTGLDTGELFF
TRBV6-1	TRBJ2-3	CASSEAAGNSDTQYF
TRBV19	TRBJ2-4	CASTSGGTKNIQYF
TRBV18	TRBJ1-2	CASSPTGTGGDYTF
TRBV19	TRBJ1-5	CASRPRTDYSNQPQHF
TRBV7-2	TRBJ1-2	CASRKDREDGYTF
TRBV29-1	TRBJ2-3	CSVEAGGSTDTQYF
TRBV10-3	TRBJ2-7	CAISAATGSEQYF
TRBV5-1	TRBJ2-5	CASSPTSGGGETQYF
TRBV7-9	TRBJ2-5	CASSQGEQETQYF
TRBV6-1	TRBJ2-7	CASSEGVGIPPYEQYF
TRBV9	TRBJ2-3	CASRGETDTQYF
TRBV6-6	TRBJ2-2	CASSYSKAIGELFF
TRBV19	TRBJ2-1	CASSPWGLESGLMFF
TRBV12-5	TRBJ1-3	CASGLQGASGNTIYF
TRBV19	TRBJ1-1	CASSNHRVNTEAFF
TRBV7-6	TRBJ2-7	CASSLVGTGGGEQYF
TRBV7-9	TRBJ1-6	CASSTGGLGSPLHF
TRBV28	TRBJ2-1	CASSSNLAGEVSNEQFF
TRBV29-1	TRBJ1-2	CSVSTGYGYTF
TRBV5-4	TRBJ1-2	CASSGSREGYGYTF
TRBV18	TRBJ2-6	CASSADPGPSGANVLTF